This T cell receptor beta chain was recovered during a study of control samples from healthy donors and cancer patients. The assay was immunoSEQ multiplex PCR, and TCRdb's table has in-frame clones only and misses some. The sample lists about 180,000 clones, over 85% occurring once. V was pared by 7 bases and J by 6 bases, with 15 bases between. Germline CDR1 MNHEY, CDR2 SVGAGI. CDR3 length: 13 amino acids. The TCR comes from a man aged 30 to 39 in good health. The V and J genes are TRBV6-5 and TRBJ1-2; D might be TRBD1 (5 bases). Sequencing was performed on blood. The CDR3 protein is CASNLAGPDGYTF. For the CDR3, the DNA is TGTGCCAGCAATCTAGCAGGGCCCGATGGCTACACCTTC.